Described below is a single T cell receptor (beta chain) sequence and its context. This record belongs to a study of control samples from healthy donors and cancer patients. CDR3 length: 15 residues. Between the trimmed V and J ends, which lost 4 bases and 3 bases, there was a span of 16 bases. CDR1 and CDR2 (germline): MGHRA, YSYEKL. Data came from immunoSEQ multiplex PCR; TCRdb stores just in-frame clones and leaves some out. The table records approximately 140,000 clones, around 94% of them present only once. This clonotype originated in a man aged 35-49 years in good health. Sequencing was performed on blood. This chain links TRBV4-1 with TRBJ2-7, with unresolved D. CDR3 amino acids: CASSPRTLLGYEQYF. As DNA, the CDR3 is TGCGCCAGCAGCCCCCGGACGCTTCTGGGCTACGAGCAGTACTTC.